This note documents a single T cell receptor (beta chain) sequence. It lacks a known antigen. No much larger clonotype is one base removed from it; base qualities were not supplied. These data are taken from a study of blood T cell repertoires in COVID-19 (dated by TCRdb to the early 2020s). Concerning the study at large: Samples from collaborators originated in the United States, Italy and Spain and spanned both the acute and convalescent phases of COVID-19. The prospective study material was composed of cDNA or gDNA derived from T cells, B-cell-depleted T cells, or PBMCs. Subjects who had been exposed to COVID-19, were actively infected with it, or had recovered from it provided the deeply sampled blood TCRbeta repertoires that made up the dataset. The repertoires were released in a freely available public database meant as a resource for research on the immune response to SARS-CoV-2. The samples were drawn from two sources: the first 160 participants of the ongoing ImmuneRACE study, and 1,000 to 1,500 subjects contributed by 6 global collaborators. Sample metadata almost always included a de-identified subject ID, COVID-19 status, age in years and sex. HLA class I and class II types, where available, came from metadata supplied by the sample provider rather than from assay-based typing. Findings and caveats that apply to the study as a whole: The quantity of clinical and demographic metadata differed by source and by participant and was supplied without curation.

The CDR3 contains 13 residues, cysteine and phenylalanine counted. Of the read, only the CDR3 DNA is kept; its 39 bases are in frame from base 1. Cut back by 2 bases and 8 bases, the V and J ends lie 8 bases apart. CDR1 and CDR2 were assigned from the germline V gene as SGDLS and YYNGEE. Collaborating institutions collected whole blood in K2EDTA tubes following their own protocols. For TCRbeta analysis, collaborator samples were shipped as frozen whole blood, as isolated PBMCs, or as DNA extracted from either sample type. The immunoSEQ Assay, a bias-controlled multiplex PCR, was used to amplify TCRbeta CDR3 regions from genomic DNA. Turning to the authors' computational methods: The number of nucleated cells in each sample was estimated from the amplification of reference gene primers within the assay. To quantify the absolute abundance of each unique TCRbeta CDR3 rearrangement, sequence reads were collapsed and filtered. Productive Simpson clonality was computed per sample as the square root of Simpson's diversity index over productive rearrangements. Not all clones reach the TCRdb copy of this immuneACCESS table, which keeps in-frame sequences only. Checked studies attribute under half of the gap to unresolved V genes and leave the rest unexplained. V, J and clone size were drawn from that table, and D and trimming were deduced from the DNA. This sample is represented by around 160,000 clones; 75% to 85% of them were singletons. The ten largest account for roughly 13% of the sample.

The receptor was derived from a man aged 55 to 70 with active or convalescent COVID-19. Material for sequencing was peripheral blood. In this chain, TRBV9 is recombined with TRBJ1-6, with the D gene call left open. The sequence in DNA is TGTGCCAGCAGCGTGGGCCGAGATTCACCCCTCCACTTT. Its translation is CASSVGRDSPLHF.